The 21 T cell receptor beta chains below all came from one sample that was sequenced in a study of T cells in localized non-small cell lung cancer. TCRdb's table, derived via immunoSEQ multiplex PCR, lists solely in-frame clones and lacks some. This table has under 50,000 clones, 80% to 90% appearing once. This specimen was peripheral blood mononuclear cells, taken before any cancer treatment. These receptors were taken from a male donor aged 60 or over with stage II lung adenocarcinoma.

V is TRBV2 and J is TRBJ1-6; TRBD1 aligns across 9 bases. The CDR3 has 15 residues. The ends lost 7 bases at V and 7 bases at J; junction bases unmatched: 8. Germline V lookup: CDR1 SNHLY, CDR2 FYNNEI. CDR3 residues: CASTTQGARNSPLHF. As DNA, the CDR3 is TGTGCCAGCACGACACAGGGGGCGAGGAATTCACCCCTCCACTTT.

The CDR3 sequence is CASSPSTGGSYEQYF. The CDR3 region has the DNA TGTGCCAGCAGCCCTTCGACAGGGGGCAGCTACGAGCAGTACTTC. The chain links TRBV7-2 to TRBJ2-7; 10 positions agree with TRBD1. There are 15 residues in the CDR3. With V trimmed by 5 bases and J by 3 bases, 7 bases remained unmatched. Germline assignment: CDR1 SGHTA and CDR2 FQGNSA.

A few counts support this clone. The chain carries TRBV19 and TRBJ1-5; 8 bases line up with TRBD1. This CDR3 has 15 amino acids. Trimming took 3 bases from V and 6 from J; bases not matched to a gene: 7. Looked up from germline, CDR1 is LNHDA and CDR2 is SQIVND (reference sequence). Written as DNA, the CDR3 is TGTGCCAGTAGTATCCCCAGGGGGCTAACTCAGCCCCAGCATTTT. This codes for CASSIPRGLTQPQHF.

The CDR3 DNA is TGTGCCAGCAGCTGGGGGACTAGTGGTGGGGATGAGCAGTTCTTC. Its translation: CASSWGTSGGDEQFF. The chain has TRBV9 and TRBJ2-1; 8 nucleotides agree with TRBD2. With 4 bases clipped from V and 8 bases from J, the junction kept 11 bases outside the gene matches. CDR1 and CDR2 from the germline V gene are SGDLS and YYNGEE. The CDR3 consists of 15 residues.

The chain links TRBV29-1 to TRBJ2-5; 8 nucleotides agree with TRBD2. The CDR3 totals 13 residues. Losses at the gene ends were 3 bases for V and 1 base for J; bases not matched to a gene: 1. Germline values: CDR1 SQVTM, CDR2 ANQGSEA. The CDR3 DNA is TGCAGCGTTGAGGGGACTAGCCAAGAGACCCAGTACTTC. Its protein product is CSVEGTSQETQYF. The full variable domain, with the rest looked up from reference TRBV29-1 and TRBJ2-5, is SAVISQKPSRDICQRGTSLTIQCQVDSQVTMMFWYRQQPGQSLTLIATANQGSEATYESGFVIDKFPISRPNLTFSTLTVSNMSPEDSSIYLCSVEGTSQETQYFGPGTRLLVL.

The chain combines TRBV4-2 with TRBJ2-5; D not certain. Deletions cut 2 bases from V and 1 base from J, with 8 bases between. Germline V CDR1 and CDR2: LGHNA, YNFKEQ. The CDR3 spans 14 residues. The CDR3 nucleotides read TGTGCCAGCAGCCAACAATCGGGCCAAGAGACCCAGTACTTC. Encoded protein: CASSQQSGQETQYF.

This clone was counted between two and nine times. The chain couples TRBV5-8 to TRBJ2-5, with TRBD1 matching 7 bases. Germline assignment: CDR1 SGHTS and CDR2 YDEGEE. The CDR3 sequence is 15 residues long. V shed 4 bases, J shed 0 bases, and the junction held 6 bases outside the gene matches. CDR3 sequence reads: CASSTGVQYQETQYF. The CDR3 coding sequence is TGTGCCAGCAGCACAGGGGTCCAGTACCAAGAGACCCAGTACTTC.

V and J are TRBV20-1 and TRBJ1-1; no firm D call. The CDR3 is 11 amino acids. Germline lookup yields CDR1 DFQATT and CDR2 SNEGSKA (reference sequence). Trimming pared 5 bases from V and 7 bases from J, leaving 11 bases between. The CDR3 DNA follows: TGCAGTGCTTCCCCAGCTATTGAAGCTTTCTTT. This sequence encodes CSASPAIEAFF.

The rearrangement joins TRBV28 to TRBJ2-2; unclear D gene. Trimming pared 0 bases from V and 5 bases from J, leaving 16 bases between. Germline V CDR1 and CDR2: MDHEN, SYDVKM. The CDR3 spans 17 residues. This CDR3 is CASSLWLVGEQTGELFF. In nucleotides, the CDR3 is TGTGCCAGCAGTTTATGGCTAGTTGGGGAACAGACCGGGGAGCTGTTTTTT. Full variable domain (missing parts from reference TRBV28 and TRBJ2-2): DVKVTQSSRYLVKRTGEKVFLECVQDMDHENMFWYRQDPGLGLRLIYFSYDVKMKEKGDIPEGYSVSREKKERFSLILESASTNQTSMYLCASSLWLVGEQTGELFFGEGSRLTVL.

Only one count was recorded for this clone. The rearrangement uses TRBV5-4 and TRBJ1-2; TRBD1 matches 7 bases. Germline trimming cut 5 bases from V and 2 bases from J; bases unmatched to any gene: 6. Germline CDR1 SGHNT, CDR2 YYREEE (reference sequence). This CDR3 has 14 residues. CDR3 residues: CASSSGTDNYGYTF. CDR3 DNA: TGTGCCAGCAGTTCCGGGACAGACAACTATGGCTACACCTTC.

CDR3 sequence reads: CASSAGLAGGNEQFF. CDR3 bases: TGCGCCAGCAGCGCCGGACTAGCGGGAGGCAATGAGCAGTTCTTC. J is TRBJ2-1 and V is TRBV5-1; 14 nucleotides agree with TRBD2. The CDR3 loop spans 15 amino acids. Trimming at V came to 4 bases and at J to 6 bases, leaving 3 bases not matched to a gene. Germline CDR1 and CDR2: SGHRS and YFSETQ.

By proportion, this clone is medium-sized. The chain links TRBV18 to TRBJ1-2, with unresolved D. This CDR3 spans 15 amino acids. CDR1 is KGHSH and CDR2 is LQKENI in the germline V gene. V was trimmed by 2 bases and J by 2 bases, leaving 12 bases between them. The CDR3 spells CASSPGVGENYGYTF. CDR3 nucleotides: TGTGCCAGCTCACCAGGAGTTGGGGAGAACTATGGCTACACCTTC.

The DNA of the CDR3 is TGCGCCAGCAGTGAAAGGATACAAGAGACCCAGTACTTC. It yields the protein CASSERIQETQYF. This chain connects TRBV10-1 to TRBJ2-5; D call uncertain. The V gene lost 3 bases and the J gene lost 2 bases, with 7 bases spanning the gap. Germline CDR1 and CDR2: WNHNN and SYGVQD (reference sequence). The CDR3 contains 13 residues.

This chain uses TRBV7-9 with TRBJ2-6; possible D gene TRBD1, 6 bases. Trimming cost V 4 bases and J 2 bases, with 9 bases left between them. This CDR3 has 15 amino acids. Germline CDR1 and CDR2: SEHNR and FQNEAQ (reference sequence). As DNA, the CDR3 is TGTGCCAGCAGCTCTGAGGGGGCTGGGGCCAACGTCCTGACTTTC. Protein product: CASSSEGAGANVLTF.

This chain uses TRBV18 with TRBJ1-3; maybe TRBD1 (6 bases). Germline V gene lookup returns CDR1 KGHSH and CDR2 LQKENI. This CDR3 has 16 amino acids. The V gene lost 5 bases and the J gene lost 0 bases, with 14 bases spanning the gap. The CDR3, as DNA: TGTGCCAGCTCAGCGCAGGGGAGCGGCTCTGGAAACACCATATATTTT. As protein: CASSAQGSGSGNTIYF.

As DNA, the CDR3 is TGCGCCAGCAGCGTACAGGGGGCGCGGGAGACCCAGTACTTC. This codes for CASSVQGARETQYF. The rearrangement uses TRBV5-1 and TRBJ2-5; 9 bases agree with TRBD1. Germline loops: CDR1 SGHRS, CDR2 YFSETQ. V was pared by 4 bases and J by 5 bases, with 6 bases of the junction left unmatched. This CDR3 is built from 14 residues.

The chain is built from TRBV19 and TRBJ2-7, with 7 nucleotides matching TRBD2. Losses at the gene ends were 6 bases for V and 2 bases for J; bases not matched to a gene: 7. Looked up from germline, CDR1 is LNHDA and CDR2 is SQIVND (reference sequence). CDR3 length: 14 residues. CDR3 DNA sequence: TGTGCCAGTAGCGAATCGGGAGGCGCCTACGAGCAGTACTTC. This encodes CASSESGGAYEQYF.

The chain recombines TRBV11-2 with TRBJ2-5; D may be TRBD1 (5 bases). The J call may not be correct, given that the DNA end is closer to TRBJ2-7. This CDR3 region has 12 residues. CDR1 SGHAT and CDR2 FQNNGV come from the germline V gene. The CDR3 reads CASSLGRYEQYF. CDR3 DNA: TGTGCCAGCAGCTTGGGGCGATACGAGCAGTACTTC.

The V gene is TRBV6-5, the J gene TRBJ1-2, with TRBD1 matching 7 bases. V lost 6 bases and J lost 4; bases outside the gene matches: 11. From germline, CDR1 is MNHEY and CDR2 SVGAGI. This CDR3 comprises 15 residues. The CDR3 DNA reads TGTGCCAGCAGACTCGACAGGGTGTACGGCTATGGCTACACCTTC. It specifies CASRLDRVYGYGYTF.

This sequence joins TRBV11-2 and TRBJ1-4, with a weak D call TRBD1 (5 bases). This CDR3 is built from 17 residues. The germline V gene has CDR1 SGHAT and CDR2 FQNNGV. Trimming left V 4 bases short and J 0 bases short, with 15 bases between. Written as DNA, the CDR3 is TGTGCCAGCAGCTGGGACTCCGAAGATGCAACTAATGAAAAACTGTTTTTT. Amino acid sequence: CASSWDSEDATNEKLFF.

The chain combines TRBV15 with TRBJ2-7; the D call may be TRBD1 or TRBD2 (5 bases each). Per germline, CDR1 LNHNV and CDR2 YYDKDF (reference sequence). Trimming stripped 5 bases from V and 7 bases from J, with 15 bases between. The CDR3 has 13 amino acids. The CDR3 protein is CATSPGGEWEQYF. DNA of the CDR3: TGTGCCACCAGCCCTGGGGGAGAGTGGGAGCAGTACTTC.